Listed below are T cell receptor beta chains from one sample, sequenced in a study of glioma-infiltrating T cells after dendritic cell vaccination. Some clones are missing from TCRdb's copy, which holds only in-frame ones; the method was immunoSEQ multiplex PCR. The sample includes 90,000 or so clones, 75% to 90% of them seen just once. Here the sequenced sample was blood, taken after dendritic cell vaccination. The receptors come from a human donor with glioblastoma. Both conserved end residues are part of each CDR3. A D gene is named only where the DNA matches it firmly.

j_call: TRBJ2-5
d_call: TRBD2
v_call: TRBV5-6
cdr3_nt: TGTGCCAGCAGCCTGGGACTACGGGAGACCCAGTACTTC
cdr3_aa: CASSLGLRETQYF

j_call: TRBJ2-7
d_call: TRBD2
v_call: TRBV5-8
cdr3_nt: TGTGCCAGCAGCTTGTTAGCGGGCAGCTCCTACGAGCAGTACTTC
cdr3_aa: CASSLLAGSSYEQYF

j_call: TRBJ1-2
d_call: TRBD1
v_call: TRBV5-1
cdr3_nt: TGCGCCAGCACCGAGCCAGGGGGCGACTATGGCTACACCTTC
cdr3_aa: CASTEPGGDYGYTF

j_call: TRBJ1-1
d_call: TRBD1
v_call: TRBV6-1
cdr3_nt: TGTGCCAGCATAGGCGGACAGGGGCGGAACACTGAAGCTTTCTTT
cdr3_aa: CASIGGQGRNTEAFF

j_call: TRBJ2-5
d_call: -
v_call: TRBV11-3
cdr3_nt: TGTGCCAGCAGCCTCGGGATACAAGAGACCCAGTACTTC
cdr3_aa: CASSLGIQETQYF

j_call: TRBJ1-2
d_call: -
v_call: TRBV6-5
cdr3_nt: TGTGCCAGCAGTTACTTGGACAGATATGGCTACACCTTC
cdr3_aa: CASSYLDRYGYTF

j_call: TRBJ2-1
d_call: -
v_call: TRBV2
cdr3_nt: TGTGCCAGCAGTGCCGACAATGAGCAGTTCTTC
cdr3_aa: CASSADNEQFF

j_call: TRBJ1-1
d_call: -
v_call: TRBV7-9
cdr3_nt: TGTGCCAGCAGCTTAGGCTCAGGGCCGGGCCGCCCTGAAGCTTTCTTT
cdr3_aa: CASSLGSGPGRPEAFF

j_call: TRBJ1-5
d_call: TRBD1
v_call: TRBV19
cdr3_nt: TGTGCCAGTAGTATAGGACAGGGCGGAAGGAGAGGCAATCAGCCCCAGCATTTT
cdr3_aa: CASSIGQGGRRGNQPQHF

j_call: TRBJ2-1
d_call: -
v_call: TRBV27
cdr3_nt: TGTGCCAGCAGTTCATTTAGGGGGGGTACGGGAGGCTCCTACAATGAGCAGTTCTTC
cdr3_aa: CASSSFRGGTGGSYNEQFF

j_call: TRBJ1-6
d_call: TRBD1
v_call: TRBV7-6
cdr3_nt: TGTGCCAGCAGCGGCCGGGACAGGGGGCGAATGATTGGTTCACCCCTCCACTTT
cdr3_aa: CASSGRDRGRMIGSPLHF

j_call: TRBJ1-5
d_call: -
v_call: TRBV21-1
cdr3_nt: TGTGCCAGCACTACCCTGAGGAGAGGGACAGGGACACCATGGAATCAGCCCCAGCATTTT
cdr3_aa: CASTTLRRGTGTPWNQPQHF

j_call: TRBJ2-7
d_call: TRBD2
v_call: TRBV7-9
cdr3_nt: TGTGCCAGCAGCCACACTACGGGAGGAGACGAGCAGTACTTC
cdr3_aa: CASSHTTGGDEQYF

j_call: TRBJ1-1
d_call: TRBD1
v_call: TRBV7-6
cdr3_nt: TGTGCCAGCAGCCCGGGACAGGGCGGCACTGAAGCTTTCTTT
cdr3_aa: CASSPGQGGTEAFF

j_call: TRBJ1-2
d_call: TRBD1
v_call: TRBV28
cdr3_nt: TGTGCCAGCAGCTCATTACAGGGGACTGTCTATGGCTACACCTTC
cdr3_aa: CASSSLQGTVYGYTF

j_call: TRBJ2-4
d_call: TRBD2
v_call: TRBV6-1
cdr3_nt: TGTGCCAGCAGTGAGGGGGGGGGAAACATTCAGTACTTC
cdr3_aa: CASSEGGGNIQYF

j_call: TRBJ1-4
d_call: -
v_call: TRBV19
cdr3_nt: TGTGCCAGTAGCCACCGGACAGCCGGGGATGAAAAACTGTTTTTT
cdr3_aa: CASSHRTAGDEKLFF

j_call: TRBJ2-3
d_call: TRBD2
v_call: TRBV28
cdr3_nt: TGTGCCAGCAGCCTTTTAAGGGCGGGAGCGGTAGATACGCAGTATTTT
cdr3_aa: CASSLLRAGAVDTQYF

j_call: TRBJ2-5
d_call: TRBD1
v_call: TRBV4-1
cdr3_nt: TGCGCCAGCAGCCAGGCTGACAGGGACCAAGAGACCCAGTACTTC
cdr3_aa: CASSQADRDQETQYF

j_call: TRBJ1-2
d_call: TRBD1
v_call: TRBV7-2
cdr3_nt: TGTGCCAGCAGCTTAAGGAGGGGGCCCGACTATGGCTACACCTTC
cdr3_aa: CASSLRRGPDYGYTF

j_call: TRBJ2-2
d_call: -
v_call: TRBV6-5
cdr3_nt: TGTGCCAGCAGTTACTCAACAGGGATAAACACCGGGGAGCTGTTTTTT
cdr3_aa: CASSYSTGINTGELFF

j_call: TRBJ2-1
d_call: -
v_call: TRBV9
cdr3_nt: TGTGCCAGCAGCGTAGTTTCTCAGAACAATGAGCAGTTCTTC
cdr3_aa: CASSVVSQNNEQFF

j_call: TRBJ1-6
d_call: -
v_call: TRBV9
cdr3_nt: TGTGCCAGCAGCGCGCCGGGGAGCTCCTATAATTCACCCCTCCACTTT
cdr3_aa: CASSAPGSSYNSPLHF

j_call: TRBJ1-4
d_call: TRBD1
v_call: TRBV29-1
cdr3_nt: TGCAGCGTTTCGGTTGGGACAGGGGGTGAAAAACTGTTTTTT
cdr3_aa: CSVSVGTGGEKLFF

j_call: TRBJ2-6
d_call: TRBD1
v_call: TRBV5-1
cdr3_nt: TGCGCCAGCAGCTATACAGGGGCCTTGGGGGCCAACGTCCTGACTTTC
cdr3_aa: CASSYTGALGANVLTF